The source of this TCR beta chain is a study of beta chain features in type 1 diabetes. On the study more broadly: Patients did not differ from healthy donors in age, gender or cell yield.

V was pared by 4 bases and J by 1 base, with 10 bases between. From germline, CDR1 is LGHNA and CDR2 YSLEER. The CDR3 sequence is 14 residues long. There are a few counts of this clone. Expressed TCRB transcripts were sequenced because the isolated RNA had all been reverse transcribed beforehand. Clones were sequenced by immunoSEQ multiplex PCR, and TCRdb holds only the in-frame ones, with some missing. The sample has under 450,000 clones, approximately 14% seen once. The chain employs TRBV4-3 and TRBJ2-5; a possible D gene is TRBD1 (5 bases). This clonotype originated in a man between 25 and 39 years old in good health. The specimen was naive CD4+ T cells from blood. The CDR3 reads CASSPTVSQETQYF. The CDR3 DNA reads as TGCGCCAGCAGCCCGACAGTATCCCAAGAGACCCAGTACTTC.